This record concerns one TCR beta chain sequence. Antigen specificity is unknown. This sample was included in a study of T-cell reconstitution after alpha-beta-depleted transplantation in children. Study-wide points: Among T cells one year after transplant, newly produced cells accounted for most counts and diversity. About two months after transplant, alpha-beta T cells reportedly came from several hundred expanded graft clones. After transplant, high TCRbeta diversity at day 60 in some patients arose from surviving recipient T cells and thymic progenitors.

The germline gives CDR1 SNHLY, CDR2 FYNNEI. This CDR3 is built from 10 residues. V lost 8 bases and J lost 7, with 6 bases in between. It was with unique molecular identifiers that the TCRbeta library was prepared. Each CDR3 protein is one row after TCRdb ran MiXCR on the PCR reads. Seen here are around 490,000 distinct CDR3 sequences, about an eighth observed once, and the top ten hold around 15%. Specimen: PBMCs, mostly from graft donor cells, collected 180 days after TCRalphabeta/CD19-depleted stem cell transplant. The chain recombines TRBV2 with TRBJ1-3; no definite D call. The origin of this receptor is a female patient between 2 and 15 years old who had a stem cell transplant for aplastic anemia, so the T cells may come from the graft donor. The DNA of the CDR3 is TGTGCCAGCGGTAGGAACACCATATATTTT. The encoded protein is CASGRNTIYF.